Shown below are 18 T cell receptor beta chains from a single sample sequenced in a study of cytomegalovirus exposure and HLA in healthy donors (dated by TCRdb to 2016 to 2017). Libraries were prepared through the immunoSEQ multiplex PCR assay. For the multiplex PCR, a mixture combining 60 forward primers for TCR Vbeta segments and 13 reverse primers for TCR Jbeta segments was used. Not all clones reach the TCRdb copy of this immuneACCESS table, which keeps in-frame sequences only. Checked studies attribute under half of the gap to unresolved V genes and leave the rest unexplained. The sample contains roughly 180,000 clones, approximately 72% of them found a single time. The ten largest clones take up more than 2.5% of the sample. The sequenced sample consisted of PBMCs. The receptor set was obtained from a female donor in good health and CMV-seronegative.

This clone showed up just once. The rearrangement joins TRBV6-4 to TRBJ1-1, with TRBD1 matching 8 bases. Germline V gives CDR1 MRHNA, CDR2 SNTAGT. The CDR3 is 15 residues long. V shed 8 bases, J shed 0 bases, and the junction held 8 bases outside the gene matches. The CDR3 DNA sequence: TGTGCCAGCCGACTGACAGGGGCTATGAACACTGAAGCTTTCTTT. Its protein is CASRLTGAMNTEAFF.

J is TRBJ2-7 and V is TRBV28; 12 bases align to TRBD1. V shed 2 bases and J 7 bases; nucleotides not matched to a gene: 6. This CDR3 is built from 15 residues. Germline values: CDR1 MDHEN, CDR2 SYDVKM. This CDR3 reads CASSLPGTGGGEQYF. The CDR3 DNA reads TGTGCCAGCAGTTTACCCGGGACAGGGGGCGGTGAGCAGTACTTC.

This clone was detected a few times. V and J are TRBV19 and TRBJ2-7, with 7 bases that match TRBD2. Germline CDR1 reads LNHDA; CDR2 reads SQIVND (reference sequence). V lost 5 bases to trimming and J lost 3 bases; unmatched junction nucleotides: 4. The CDR3 runs 13 residues. CDR3 DNA: TGTGCCAGTAGTCCCGGCGGGGGCTACGAGCAGTACTTC. Translation: CASSPGGGYEQYF. Drawing the rest from reference TRBV19 and TRBJ2-7, the complete variable domain is DGGITQSPKYLFRKEGQNVTLSCEQNLNHDAMYWYRQDPGQGLRLIYYSQIVNDFQKGDIAEGYSVSREKKESFPLTVTSAQKNPTAFYLCASSPGGGYEQYFGPGTRLTVT.

This clone was picked up a small number of times. The chain carries TRBV19 and TRBJ2-1; 10 positions agree with TRBD2. The germline V gene encodes CDR1 LNHDA and CDR2 SQIVND (reference sequence). The CDR3 has 14 amino acids. V lost 8 bases and J lost 5; bases outside the gene matches: 6. The CDR3 spells CASAKRGGNNEQFF. CDR3 in DNA: TGTGCCAGTGCCAAGCGGGGGGGAAACAATGAGCAGTTCTTC.

The rearrangement joins TRBV4-1 to TRBJ2-2; D may be TRBD2 (5 bases). The V gene lost 2 bases and the J gene lost 2 bases, with 6 bases spanning the gap. CDR1 is MGHRA and CDR2 is YSYEKL in the germline V gene. This CDR3 is 14 amino acids long. Here the CDR3 DNA reads TGCGCCAGCAGCCAACGGACTAACACCGGGGAGCTGTTTTTT. Protein sequence: CASSQRTNTGELFF.

This chain uses TRBV30 with TRBJ2-4, with 7 bases identical to TRBD1. This CDR3 comprises 14 residues. With 8 bases clipped from V and 4 bases from J, the junction kept 11 bases outside the gene matches. Germline lookup yields CDR1 GTSNPN and CDR2 SVGIG (reference sequence). This CDR3 is CALYEPGQKNIQYF. In DNA form, the CDR3 reads TGTGCCCTGTACGAACCGGGACAGAAAAACATTCAGTACTTC.

The chain couples TRBV9 to TRBJ1-6; 7 nucleotides match TRBD1. CDR1 and CDR2 (germline): SGDLS, YYNGEE. CDR3 length: 15 residues. With V trimmed by 4 bases and J by 6 bases, 7 bases remained unmatched. The CDR3 DNA sequence: TGTGCCAGCAGCTCAGGGGGGACAGCTAATTCACCCCTCCACTTT. This gives the protein CASSSGGTANSPLHF.

There are a few counts of this clone. The rearrangement links TRBV7-9 to TRBJ2-1; 7 bases align to TRBD2. V trimming: 7 bases; J trimming: 3 bases; junction bases outside the gene matches: 18. The CDR3 has 18 amino acids. Germline loops: CDR1 SEHNR, CDR2 FQNEAQ (reference sequence). The CDR3, as DNA: TGTGCCAGCACTTTGGCGACTACCCGGGACTACTTCTACAATGAGCAGTTCTTC. Its protein product is CASTLATTRDYFYNEQFF.

The chain carries TRBV5-6 and TRBJ2-3; TRBD1 is a possible D gene (5 bases). The CDR3 spans 17 residues. The V and J ends lost 3 bases and 0 bases respectively, with 17 bases between them. Germline V gives CDR1 SGHDT, CDR2 YYEEEE. The CDR3 DNA follows: TGTGCCAGCAGCTACCGAACCTACAGGCGTAGCACAGATACGCAGTATTTT. Protein sequence: CASSYRTYRRSTDTQYF.

The gene calls are TRBV18 and TRBJ1-6; maybe TRBD1 (5 bases). The CDR3 runs to 14 residues. The ends were cut back, 0 bases at V and 7 bases at J, with 7 bases in the middle. CDR1 and CDR2 (germline): KGHSH, LQKENI. In DNA form, the CDR3 reads TGTGCCAGCTCACCACCGGGGCGAAATTCACCCCTCCACTTT. Translation: CASSPPGRNSPLHF.

This clone was counted only a few times. The chain couples TRBV6-6 to TRBJ2-1; 8 bases align to TRBD1. J gave up 7 bases and V 7 bases, and 6 bases lay outside the gene matches. Germline values: CDR1 MNHNY, CDR2 SVGAGI (reference sequence). This CDR3 spans 13 amino acids. The CDR3 spells CASTGGQGNEQFF. The CDR3 DNA is TGTGCCAGCACCGGAGGACAGGGAAATGAGCAGTTCTTC.

This clone appeared a few times. The V call is TRBV19, the J call TRBJ1-1, with D tentatively TRBD1 (5 bases). The V gene lost 2 bases and the J gene lost 4 bases, with 8 bases spanning the gap. This CDR3 has 13 residues. Germline-derived CDR1 and CDR2 are LNHDA and SQIVND (reference sequence). CDR3 DNA: TGTGCCAGTAGTATATCAGGGCTCACTGAAGCTTTCTTT. As protein: CASSISGLTEAFF.

J is TRBJ2-5 and V is TRBV7-9; D might be TRBD2 (6 bases). V dropped 5 bases and J dropped 4 bases, with 11 bases sitting between them. This CDR3 comprises 13 residues. Germline V gene lookup returns CDR1 SEHNR and CDR2 FQNEAQ (reference sequence). Here the CDR3 reads CASSPLGGETQYF. CDR3 nucleotide sequence: TGTGCCAGCAGCCCCTTGGGGGGAGAGACCCAGTACTTC.

The rearrangement joins TRBV4-3 to TRBJ1-1, with 7 positions matching TRBD1. CDR1 is LGHNA and CDR2 is YSLEER in the germline V gene. J gave up 6 bases and V 4 bases, and 2 bases lay outside the gene matches. The CDR3 sequence is 12 residues long. As DNA, the CDR3 is TGCGCCAGCAGCCGACAGGGCGCTGAAGCTTTCTTT. Protein product: CASSRQGAEAFF.

This chain joins TRBV10-3 and TRBJ1-5; no firm D call. Germline loops: CDR1 ENHRY, CDR2 SYGVKD. The CDR3 is made up of 15 amino acids. V was clipped by 2 bases and J by 6 bases, with 14 bases between them. The CDR3 DNA follows: TGTGCCATCAGTGAGAAGCAAGTCTCGGTTCAGCCCCAGCATTTT. As protein: CAISEKQVSVQPQHF.

This clone came up a few times. V is TRBV30 and J is TRBJ2-5, with D maybe TRBD2 (5 bases). The CDR3 length is 12 residues. The germline CDR1 and CDR2 sequences are GTSNPN and SVGIG (reference sequence). The CDR3 loop is CALAWVQETQYF. The CDR3 DNA sequence: TGTGCGTTAGCGTGGGTGCAAGAGACCCAGTACTTC.

In its sample, this clone was seen once. This chain joins TRBV27 and TRBJ2-1; 8 bases are shared with TRBD2. The germline V gene has CDR1 MNHEY and CDR2 SMNVEV (reference sequence). The J segment lost 8 bases and the V segment lost 6 bases, leaving 6 bases of the junction unmatched. This CDR3 comprises 13 residues. CDR3 amino acids: CASRLYGGDEQFF. The CDR3 DNA sequence: TGTGCCAGCAGACTATACGGGGGGGATGAGCAGTTCTTC.

The chain links TRBV2 to TRBJ2-7; 9 bases align to TRBD2. This CDR3 is built from 14 residues. V lost 4 bases and J lost 3; bases outside the gene matches: 4. In germline, CDR1 is SNHLY, CDR2 FYNNEI. CDR3 region: CASSVAGAIYEQYF. CDR3 DNA sequence: TGTGCCAGCAGTGTAGCGGGGGCTATCTACGAGCAGTACTTC.